This T cell receptor (beta chain) was profiled in a study of T cell responses to AZD1222 COVID-19 vaccine. Looking at the study overall: Pooling covered second doses at about 4 or about 12 weeks. Study-wide findings and caveats: Spike-specific TCR depth and breadth grew after two AZD1222 doses. Sampling that yielded the repertoires occurred only after the peak T cell response.

With 3 bases clipped from V and 3 bases from J, the junction kept 6 bases outside the gene matches. Germline V gene lookup returns CDR1 MNHNS and CDR2 SASEGT. The CDR3 spans 15 residues. The method was immunoSEQ multiplex PCR; TCRdb's version includes in-frame clones alone and lacks a portion of them. The sample yields some 86,000 clones, about 90% seen once. A note on this clone: Antigen specificity is unknown.

This clonotype originated in an adult in good health. Here the sequenced sample was peripheral blood, taken on day 0 of AZD1222 vaccination. The chain uses TRBV6-1 and TRBJ2-7; TRBD2 matches at 9 bases. For the CDR3, the DNA is TGTGCCAGCAGTGACAACATTAGCGGGGGCTACGAGCAGTACTTC. Translating it yields CASSDNISGGYEQYF.